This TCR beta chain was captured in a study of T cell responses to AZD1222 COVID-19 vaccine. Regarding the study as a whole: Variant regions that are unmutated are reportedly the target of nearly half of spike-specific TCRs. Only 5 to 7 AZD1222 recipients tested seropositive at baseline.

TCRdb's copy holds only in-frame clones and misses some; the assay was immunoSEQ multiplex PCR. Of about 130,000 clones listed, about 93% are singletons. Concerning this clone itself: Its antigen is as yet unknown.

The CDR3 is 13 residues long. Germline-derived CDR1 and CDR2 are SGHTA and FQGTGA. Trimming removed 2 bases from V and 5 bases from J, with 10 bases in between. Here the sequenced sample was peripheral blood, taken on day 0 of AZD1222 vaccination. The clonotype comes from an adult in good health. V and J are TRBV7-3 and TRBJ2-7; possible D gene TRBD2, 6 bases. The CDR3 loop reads CASSLGRGNEQYF. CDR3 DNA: TGTGCCAGCAGCTTAGGACGGGGGAACGAGCAGTACTTC.